Listed below are T cell receptor beta chains from one sample, sequenced in a study of CD8 T cell repertoires and HIV-1 epitope variants. For these receptors, no antigen is known. Assay: immunoSEQ multiplex PCR; the TCRdb copy retains only in-frame clones and omits some. This table holds nearly 5,500 clones, over 60% found once. Sample: cultured CD8+ T cells derived from PBMCs. These receptors all come from a male donor with HIV. Both conserved end residues are part of each CDR3. D genes are given only for firm matches. Clone size, where shown, is once, few, many, or a class for clones that have expanded.

D gene	V gene	J gene	clone size	CDR3 protein	CDR3 DNA
-	TRBV7-9	TRBJ1-5	-	CASSPPGVGNQPQHF	TGTGCCAGCAGCCCCCCCGGGGTGGGCAATCAGCCCCAGCATTTT
-	TRBV4-1	TRBJ1-1	-	CASSQVDLGYTEAFF	TGCGCCAGCAGCCAAGTTGATCTCGGGTACACTGAAGCTTTCTTT
-	TRBV7-9	TRBJ1-2	few	CASSLASDSLRGYTF	TGTGCCAGCAGCTTAGCTTCGGACTCCCTCAGGGGCTACACCTTC
-	TRBV10-2	TRBJ2-1	-	CASSEGGIYNEQFF	TGCGCCAGCAGTGAAGGTGGAATATACAATGAGCAGTTCTTC
-	TRBV5-4	TRBJ2-1	-	CASSLAGGFLVEQFF	TGTGCCAGCAGCTTGGCCGGTGGGTTCCTGGTGGAGCAGTTCTTC
-	TRBV7-6	TRBJ2-2	-	CASSGGRRTGELFF	TGTGCCAGCAGCGGGGGGCGGCGCACCGGGGAGCTGTTTTTT
-	TRBV2	TRBJ2-3	-	CAEGGTPPSTDTQYF	TGTGCCGAGGGGGGGACTCCCCCTAGCACAGATACGCAGTATTTT
TRBD2	TRBV19	TRBJ2-1	once	CASSISGGLYNEQFF	TGTGCCAGTAGTATCAGCGGGGGGCTCTACAATGAGCAGTTCTTC
-	TRBV13	TRBJ2-7	-	CASSSSSYEQYF	TGTGCCAGCAGCTCATCGTCCTACGAGCAGTACTTC
-	TRBV6-6	TRBJ1-1	-	CASIAVMNTEAFF	TGTGCCAGCATCGCGGTTATGAACACTGAAGCTTTCTTT
TRBD1	TRBV28	TRBJ2-7	-	CASSLRTGADYEQYF	TGTGCCAGCAGTTTAAGGACAGGGGCGGACTACGAGCAGTACTTC
TRBD1	TRBV7-8	TRBJ1-5	-	CASSLGQGARQPQHF	TGTGCCAGCAGCTTAGGACAGGGGGCTCGGCAGCCCCAGCATTTT
-	TRBV27	TRBJ1-2	-	CASSLAVTDYGYTF	TGTGCCAGCAGTTTGGCGGTGACGGACTATGGCTACACCTTC
TRBD1	TRBV5-1	TRBJ1-4	few	CASSWFGTGDEKLFF	TGCGCCAGCAGCTGGTTTGGGACAGGGGATGAAAAACTGTTTTTT
-	TRBV4-1	TRBJ1-1	few	CASSQEVVNTEAFF	TGCGCCAGCAGCCAAGAGGTGGTGAACACTGAAGCTTTCTTT
-	TRBV7-2	TRBJ1-5	-	CASSLAPGQPQHF	TGTGCCAGCAGCTTAGCCCCGGGACAGCCCCAGCATTTT
TRBD2	TRBV5-1	TRBJ2-5	-	CASSLITSVGETQYF	TGCGCCAGCAGCTTGATTACTAGCGTAGGGGAGACCCAGTACTTC
-	TRBV7-3	TRBJ2-1	-	CASSLIGGPSSYNEQFF	TGTGCCAGCAGCTTAATCGGGGGTCCTAGCTCCTACAATGAGCAGTTCTTC
-	TRBV7-6	TRBJ1-4	-	CASSLAGSNEKLFF	TGTGCCAGCAGCTTAGCAGGGTCTAATGAAAAACTGTTTTTT
-	TRBV29-1	TRBJ1-2	few	CSVEDMGGVDGYTF	TGCAGCGTTGAAGATATGGGGGGCGTGGATGGCTACACCTTC
-	TRBV5-4	TRBJ2-1	-	CASRGTASGLPPFF	TGTGCCAGCAGAGGGACAGCTAGCGGTCTACCCCCGTTCTTC
-	TRBV5-1	TRBJ2-1	-	CASSTTESSYNEQFF	TGCGCCAGCAGCACCACTGAGAGCTCCTACAATGAGCAGTTCTTC
-	TRBV4-2	TRBJ2-7	-	CASSQDLGSYEQYF	TGTGCCAGCAGCCAAGATCTTGGAAGCTACGAGCAGTACTTC
-	TRBV29-1	TRBJ2-1	-	CSADIANEQFF	TGCAGCGCGGATATTGCCAATGAGCAGTTCTTC
-	TRBV12-2	TRBJ2-3	-	CAGIAGIADTQYF	TGTGCAGGTATAGCGGGAATAGCAGATACGCAGTATTTT
-	TRBV4-1	TRBJ1-5	-	CASSEEWGLNQPQHF	TGCGCCAGCAGCGAAGAATGGGGATTAAATCAGCCCCAGCATTTT
-	TRBV7-2	TRBJ1-1	-	CASSLEEGTEAFF	TGTGCCAGCAGCTTAGAGGAGGGCACTGAAGCTTTCTTT
-	TRBV30	TRBJ1-1	-	CAWSVEGNTEAFF	TGTGCCTGGAGTGTAGAGGGAAACACTGAAGCTTTCTTT
TRBD2	TRBV10-3	TRBJ2-5	-	CAIRPGLEETQYF	TGTGCCATCAGGCCGGGACTAGAAGAGACCCAGTACTTC
-	TRBV5-5	TRBJ2-2	-	CASSFETSSKGELFF	TGTGCCAGCAGCTTTGAGACCTCTTCCAAGGGGGAGCTGTTTTTT
TRBD1	TRBV5-5	TRBJ2-4	-	CASSSDRVGAKNIQYF	TGTGCCAGCAGCTCGGACAGGGTTGGGGCCAAAAACATTCAGTACTTC
-	TRBV7-8	TRBJ1-2	-	CASSLVGRGYTF	TGTGCCAGCAGCTTAGTCGGGCGTGGCTACACCTTC
TRBD2	TRBV4-1	TRBJ2-2	-	CASKGGLAGGNTGELFF	TGCGCCAGCAAGGGGGGACTAGCGGGGGGAAACACCGGGGAGCTGTTTTTT
-	TRBV19	TRBJ1-1	few	CASSDYGALNTEAFF	TGTGCCAGTAGTGATTACGGGGCTCTGAACACTGAAGCTTTCTTT
-	TRBV7-2	TRBJ2-7	few	CASSSGLSYEQYF	TGTGCCAGCAGCTCGGGGCTTAGCTACGAGCAGTACTTC
-	TRBV7-3	TRBJ2-3	-	CASSLIAESTDTQYF	TGTGCCAGCAGCTTAATAGCGGAGAGCACAGATACGCAGTATTTT
-	TRBV15	TRBJ2-1	-	CATRSEGRAYNEQFF	TGTGCCACCCGATCGGAGGGCAGGGCCTACAATGAGCAGTTCTTC
TRBD1	TRBV7-2	TRBJ2-6	-	CASSQGRRTGGFTF	TGTGCCAGCAGCCAAGGTCGGCGGACAGGGGGGTTTACTTTC
-	TRBV12-5	TRBJ1-1	-	CASGFQRGLFF	TGTGCTAGTGGTTTCCAAAGAGGGCTTTTCTTT
TRBD2	TRBV28	TRBJ2-7	-	CASTNGPRTSGSFGYEQYF	TGTGCCAGCACGAACGGCCCCCGGACTAGCGGGAGTTTTGGGTACGAGCAGTACTTC
-	TRBV7-6	TRBJ1-1	-	CASSSGTYTEAFF	TGTGCCAGCAGTTCCGGGACCTACACTGAAGCTTTCTTT
-	TRBV7-9	TRBJ2-2	-	CASSLSGGELFF	TGTGCCAGCAGCTTGAGCGGGGGGGAGCTGTTTTTT
-	TRBV5-1	TRBJ2-1	few	CASFSEGGAEQFF	TGCGCCAGCTTCAGCGAGGGGGGGGCTGAGCAGTTCTTC
-	TRBV5-6	TRBJ1-2	-	CASSLEPRYGYTF	TGTGCCAGCAGCTTGGAGCCCCGCTATGGCTACACCTTC
-	TRBV5-1	TRBJ2-3	-	CASSLGGGRTDTQYF	TGCGCCAGCAGCTTGGGCGGGGGCCGCACAGATACGCAGTATTTT
-	TRBV19	TRBJ1-1	large	CASSIGGAALEAFF	TGTGCCAGTAGTATTGGCGGGGCAGCCCTTGAAGCTTTCTTT